The 8 T cell receptor beta chains given below trace back to one sample, sequenced in a study of Ad26.COV2.S vaccination and SARS-CoV-2 variants. The protocol was immunoSEQ multiplex PCR, while the TCRdb copy is restricted to in-frame clones and leaves out a portion. The table includes roughly 500,000 clones, 87% detected once. Sample treatment: approximately 18 received Ad26.COV2.S at low or high dose, single or two shots; 5 received placebo; per-sample allocation not given. Sampling happened 63 days after the first vaccine or placebo injection. This specimen consisted of peripheral blood, obtained in a trial of Ad26.COV2.S vaccine versus placebo. These TCRs come from a person aged 18-65 years who received the Ad26.COV2.S COVID-19 vaccine or a placebo.

The chain links TRBV7-9 to TRBJ1-1; D call uncertain. Germline CDR1 SEHNR, CDR2 FQNEAQ (reference sequence). The CDR3 runs to 12 residues. Trimming left V 5 bases short and J 8 bases short, with 12 bases between. The CDR3 loop is CASSHGVVEAFF. The DNA for the CDR3 is TGTGCCAGCAGCCATGGGGTGGTGGAAGCTTTCTTT.

A few counts support this clone. This chain links TRBV6-2 or TRBV6-3 with TRBJ1-2; 9 nucleotides agree with TRBD1. V was pared by 6 bases and J by 2 bases, with 7 bases of the junction left unmatched. CDR3 size: 15 residues. Germline CDR1 is MNHEY and CDR2 is SVGEGT. CDR3 sequence: CASSSTGGSNYGYTF. CDR3 nucleotides: TGTGCCAGCAGCTCCACAGGGGGCTCGAACTATGGCTACACCTTC.

The sample holds a few counts of this clone. This sequence joins TRBV6-5 and TRBJ2-2; 11 nucleotides align to TRBD2. The length of the CDR3 is 16 residues. The V and J ends lost 3 bases and 4 bases, in that order; junction bases with no gene match: 4. CDR1 and CDR2 from the germline V gene are MNHEY and SVGAGI. The CDR3 protein is CASSYGLAGGTGELFF. In DNA form, the CDR3 reads TGTGCCAGCAGTTATGGGCTAGCGGGAGGCACCGGGGAGCTGTTTTTT.

This chain links TRBV5-6 with TRBJ2-5; D is unresolved. This CDR3 region has 12 residues. V lost 2 bases and J lost 4, with 6 bases in between. Germline V gene lookup returns CDR1 SGHDT and CDR2 YYEEEE. CDR3 DNA: TGTGCCAGCAGCTTCTCCGGAGAGACCCAGTACTTC. This sequence encodes CASSFSGETQYF.

The gene calls are TRBV18 and TRBJ1-1, with 8 nucleotides matching TRBD1. The CDR3 runs to 15 residues. V lost 3 bases to trimming and J lost 0 bases; unmatched junction nucleotides: 3. Germline V gene data show CDR1 as KGHSH and CDR2 as LQKENI. The DNA of the CDR3 is TGTGCCAGCTCACCTCCGGACAGGGTGAACACTGAAGCTTTCTTT. Translating gives CASSPPDRVNTEAFF.

V gene TRBV7-2 combines with J gene TRBJ2-5; 9 bases line up with TRBD1. V trimming: 5 bases; J trimming: 3 bases; junction bases outside the gene matches: 4. CDR3 size: 14 residues. The germline gives CDR1 SGHTA, CDR2 FQGNSA. CDR3: CASSPGQGKETQYF. CDR3 DNA sequence: TGTGCCAGCAGCCCCGGACAGGGGAAAGAGACCCAGTACTTC. The variable domain in full, completed from reference TRBV7-2 and TRBJ2-5, reads GAGVSQSPSNKVTEKGKDVELRCDPISGHTALYWYRQSLGQGLEFLIYFQGNSAPDKSGLPSDRFSAERTGGSVSTLTIQRTQQEDSAVYLCASSPGQGKETQYFGPGTRLLVL.

The chain links TRBV19 to TRBJ2-5; D is uncertain. The V gene's germline CDR1 is LNHDA and CDR2 SQIVND (reference sequence). The CDR3 covers 14 residues. Deletions cut 7 bases from V and 5 bases from J, with 17 bases between. In nucleotides, the CDR3 is TGTGCCAGTATGTCCCACGGTTCTGCGGAGACCCAGTACTTC. Translation: CASMSHGSAETQYF.

On this clone itself: The sample has other DNA sequences that encode this CDR3 too. The J gene is TRBJ2-7, the V gene TRBV7-2; D tentatively fits TRBD1 or TRBD2 (5 bases each). The length of the CDR3 is 12 residues. V was pared by 5 bases and J by 3 bases, with 8 bases between. In germline, CDR1 is SGHTA, CDR2 FQGNSA. The CDR3 coding sequence is TGTGCCAGCAGCCGGGACGGCTACGAGCAGTACTTC. The encoded protein is CASSRDGYEQYF. Full variable domain (remainder filled in from reference TRBV7-2 and TRBJ2-7): GAGVSQSPSNKVTEKGKDVELRCDPISGHTALYWYRQSLGQGLEFLIYFQGNSAPDKSGLPSDRFSAERTGGSVSTLTIQRTQQEDSAVYLCASSRDGYEQYFGPGTRLTVT.